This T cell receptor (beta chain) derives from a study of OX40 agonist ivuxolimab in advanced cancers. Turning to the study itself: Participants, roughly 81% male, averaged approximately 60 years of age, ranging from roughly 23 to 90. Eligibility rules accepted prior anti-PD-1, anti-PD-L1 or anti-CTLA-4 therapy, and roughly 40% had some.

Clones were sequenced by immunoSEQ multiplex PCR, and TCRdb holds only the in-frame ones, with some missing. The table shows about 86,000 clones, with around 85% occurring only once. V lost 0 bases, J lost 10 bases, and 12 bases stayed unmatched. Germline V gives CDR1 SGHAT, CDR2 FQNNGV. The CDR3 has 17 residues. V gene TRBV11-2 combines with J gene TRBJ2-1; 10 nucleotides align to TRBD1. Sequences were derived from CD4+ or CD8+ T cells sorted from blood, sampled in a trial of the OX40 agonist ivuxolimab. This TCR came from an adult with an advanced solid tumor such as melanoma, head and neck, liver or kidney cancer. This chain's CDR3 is CASSLDSVYGTGEEQFF. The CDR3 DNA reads TGTGCCAGCAGCTTAGATTCGGTGTACGGGACAGGGGAGGAGCAGTTCTTC.